These T cell receptor beta chains were read from a single sample in a study of CD8 T cells in ankylosing spondylitis. MiXCR was run by TCRdb on the 5' RACE reads, yielding one entry per CDR3 protein. The data contain 27,000 or so distinct CDR3 sequences, over 6.5% of them singletons. The sequenced material came from blood. These TCRs come from a male donor with ankylosing spondylitis or in good health (not recorded which). CDR3s include the opening cysteine and the closing phenylalanine or tryptophan. A D gene is named only where the DNA matches it firmly. Clone size, where shown, is once, few, many, or a class for clones that have expanded.

V gene: TRBV28
clone size: many
D gene: -
J gene: TRBJ1-1
CDR3 protein: CASSLRTGMAFF
CDR3 DNA: TGTGCCAGCAGTTTGAGAACGGGTATGGCTTTCTTT

V gene: TRBV7-8
clone size: -
D gene: -
J gene: TRBJ2-2
CDR3 protein: CASSLGGEGGRTGELFF
CDR3 DNA: TGTGCCAGCAGCTTAGGAGGAGAGGGGGGGCGGACCGGGGAGCTGTTTTTT

V gene: TRBV12-3/TRBV12-4
clone size: -
D gene: -
J gene: TRBJ2-5
CDR3 protein: CASSRKLGGETQYF
CDR3 DNA: TGTGCCAGCAGTCGAAAATTAGGAGGAGAGACCCAGTACTTC

V gene: TRBV4-3
clone size: many
D gene: -
J gene: TRBJ2-2
CDR3 protein: CASSQDPGGQVTGELFF
CDR3 DNA: TGCGCCAGCAGCCAAGACCCAGGGGGGCAAGTCACCGGGGAGCTGTTTTTT

V gene: TRBV5-1
clone size: few
D gene: -
J gene: TRBJ2-3
CDR3 protein: CASSGHGVRTDTQYF
CDR3 DNA: TGCGCCAGCAGCGGCCACGGGGTGCGGACAGATACGCAGTATTTT

V gene: TRBV5-1
clone size: many
D gene: -
J gene: TRBJ2-5
CDR3 protein: CASSSPAQYF
CDR3 DNA: TGCGCCAGCAGCAGCCCGGCCCAGTACTTC

V gene: TRBV5-5
clone size: -
D gene: TRBD2
J gene: TRBJ2-5
CDR3 protein: CASSPTGTRMKETQYF
CDR3 DNA: TGTGCCAGCAGCCCTACCGGGACTAGGATGAAAGAGACCCAGTACTTC

V gene: TRBV2
clone size: -
D gene: -
J gene: TRBJ1-5
CDR3 protein: CASTRGSNQPQHF
CDR3 DNA: TGTGCCAGCACAAGAGGGAGCAATCAGCCCCAGCATTTT

V gene: TRBV7-9
clone size: -
D gene: -
J gene: TRBJ2-2
CDR3 protein: CASSFTGWGTGELFF
CDR3 DNA: TGTGCCAGCAGCTTCACGGGGTGGGGCACCGGGGAGCTGTTTTTT

V gene: TRBV20-1
clone size: -
D gene: -
J gene: TRBJ2-2
CDR3 protein: CSAREGWDHTGELFF
CDR3 DNA: TGCAGTGCTAGGGAGGGTTGGGATCACACCGGGGAGCTGTTTTTT

V gene: TRBV24-1
clone size: -
D gene: -
J gene: TRBJ2-2
CDR3 protein: CATSDPEQGHTGELFF
CDR3 DNA: TGTGCCACCAGTGATCCGGAGCAGGGACACACCGGGGAGCTGTTTTTT

V gene: TRBV28
clone size: many
D gene: -
J gene: TRBJ2-4
CDR3 protein: CASSEDHSDIQYF
CDR3 DNA: TGTGCCAGCAGTGAGGACCATTCGGACATTCAGTACTTC

V gene: TRBV20-1
clone size: few
D gene: TRBD2
J gene: TRBJ2-2
CDR3 protein: CSARPSLAGGHTGELFF
CDR3 DNA: TGCAGTGCGAGACCCTCACTAGCGGGGGGCCACACCGGGGAGCTGTTTTTT

V gene: TRBV12-3/TRBV12-4
clone size: few
D gene: TRBD2
J gene: TRBJ2-1
CDR3 protein: CASSPRTSGKQFF
CDR3 DNA: TGTGCCAGCAGTCCAAGGACTAGCGGGAAGCAGTTCTTC

V gene: TRBV30
clone size: few
D gene: -
J gene: TRBJ1-1
CDR3 protein: CAWSVRLNTEAFF
CDR3 DNA: TGTGCCTGGAGTGTACGTCTGAACACTGAAGCTTTCTTT

V gene: TRBV7-6
clone size: many
D gene: -
J gene: TRBJ1-6
CDR3 protein: CASRGGVDSPLHF
CDR3 DNA: TGTGCCAGCAGAGGGGGAGTGGATTCACCCCTCCACTTT

V gene: TRBV12-3/TRBV12-4
clone size: many
D gene: TRBD1
J gene: TRBJ1-1
CDR3 protein: CASTHGRDREEAFF
CDR3 DNA: TGTGCCAGCACTCATGGAAGGGACAGAGAAGAAGCTTTCTTT

V gene: TRBV20-1
clone size: -
D gene: TRBD2
J gene: TRBJ2-3
CDR3 protein: CSAEGLAVSPDTQYF
CDR3 DNA: TGCAGTGCTGAGGGACTAGCGGTGTCACCAGATACGCAGTATTTT

V gene: TRBV20-1
clone size: many
D gene: -
J gene: TRBJ2-4
CDR3 protein: CSARDRGENIQYF
CDR3 DNA: TGCAGTGCTAGAGATCGCGGGGAAAACATTCAGTACTTC

V gene: TRBV20-1
clone size: many
D gene: -
J gene: TRBJ1-4
CDR3 protein: CSAIQREKLFF
CDR3 DNA: TGCAGTGCTATTCAACGCGAAAAACTGTTTTTT

V gene: TRBV7-2
clone size: -
D gene: -
J gene: TRBJ1-1
CDR3 protein: CASSPSLGVTEAFF
CDR3 DNA: TGTGCCAGCAGCCCCAGCTTGGGGGTGACTGAAGCTTTCTTT

V gene: TRBV28
clone size: -
D gene: -
J gene: TRBJ2-7
CDR3 protein: CASSFWRDPYEQYF
CDR3 DNA: TGTGCCAGCAGTTTTTGGAGGGACCCCTACGAGCAGTACTTC

V gene: TRBV4-3
clone size: -
D gene: TRBD1
J gene: TRBJ2-3
CDR3 protein: CASSQDITGGRLIATDTQYF
CDR3 DNA: TGCGCCAGCAGCCAAGATATCACAGGGGGAAGATTAATTGCCACAGATACGCAGTATTTT

V gene: TRBV20-1
clone size: -
D gene: TRBD1
J gene: TRBJ2-5
CDR3 protein: CSAPRDRGPRRETQYF
CDR3 DNA: TGCAGTGCCCCCAGGGACAGGGGGCCGCGAAGAGAGACCCAGTACTTC

V gene: TRBV3-1
clone size: -
D gene: TRBD2
J gene: TRBJ2-1
CDR3 protein: CASSQTSGINNEQFF
CDR3 DNA: TGTGCCAGCAGCCAGACTAGCGGGATCAACAATGAGCAGTTCTTC

V gene: TRBV5-1
clone size: many
D gene: -
J gene: TRBJ1-1
CDR3 protein: CASSPTREIVANTEAFF
CDR3 DNA: TGCGCCAGCAGCCCAACCAGGGAGATTGTGGCGAACACTGAAGCTTTCTTT

V gene: TRBV5-1
clone size: medium-sized
D gene: -
J gene: TRBJ2-1
CDR3 protein: CASRPDADRGNEQFF
CDR3 DNA: TGCGCCAGCCGCCCGGACGCGGACCGCGGGAATGAGCAGTTCTTC

V gene: TRBV3-1
clone size: few
D gene: -
J gene: TRBJ1-2
CDR3 protein: CASSQGPGLEGGYTF
CDR3 DNA: TGTGCCAGCAGCCAGGGGCCGGGACTTGAGGGCGGCTACACCTTC

V gene: TRBV5-1
clone size: many
D gene: -
J gene: TRBJ2-3
CDR3 protein: CASSLDRAPQDTQYF
CDR3 DNA: TGCGCCAGCAGCTTGGACAGGGCTCCACAAGATACGCAGTATTTT

V gene: TRBV4-3
clone size: -
D gene: -
J gene: TRBJ2-4
CDR3 protein: CASSRPASKNIQYF
CDR3 DNA: TGCGCCAGCAGCCGCCCGGCATCAAAAAACATTCAGTACTTC

V gene: TRBV5-5
clone size: -
D gene: TRBD2
J gene: TRBJ2-1
CDR3 protein: CASSGTSGSEQFF
CDR3 DNA: TGTGCCAGCAGCGGGACTAGCGGGAGTGAGCAGTTCTTC

V gene: TRBV7-2
clone size: -
D gene: -
J gene: TRBJ2-2
CDR3 protein: CASSYSPGPQTGELFF
CDR3 DNA: TGTGCCAGCAGCTATAGCCCGGGACCCCAAACCGGGGAGCTGTTTTTT

V gene: TRBV29-1
clone size: -
D gene: -
J gene: TRBJ1-2
CDR3 protein: CSVEDPTNYGYTF
CDR3 DNA: TGCAGCGTTGAAGATCCGACAAACTATGGCTACACCTTC

V gene: TRBV27
clone size: -
D gene: TRBD2
J gene: TRBJ2-3
CDR3 protein: CASKPGLAGPSTDTQYF
CDR3 DNA: TGTGCCAGCAAACCGGGACTAGCGGGACCGAGCACAGATACGCAGTATTTT

V gene: TRBV29-1
clone size: medium-sized
D gene: TRBD1
J gene: TRBJ1-2
CDR3 protein: CSVEDGTGGGYTF
CDR3 DNA: TGCAGCGTTGAAGACGGGACAGGGGGTGGCTACACCTTC

V gene: TRBV5-5
clone size: few
D gene: -
J gene: TRBJ1-5
CDR3 protein: CASSLGKDLFNQPQHF
CDR3 DNA: TGTGCCAGCAGCTTGGGAAAAGATTTATTTAATCAGCCCCAGCATTTT

V gene: TRBV20-1
clone size: medium-sized
D gene: TRBD2
J gene: TRBJ2-1
CDR3 protein: CSASVGGTSGYNEQFF
CDR3 DNA: TGCAGTGCTAGTGTCGGAGGGACTAGCGGGTACAATGAGCAGTTCTTC

V gene: TRBV12-3/TRBV12-4
clone size: few
D gene: -
J gene: TRBJ1-1
CDR3 protein: CASSLARALNTEAFF
CDR3 DNA: TGTGCCAGCAGTTTAGCGCGGGCATTGAACACTGAAGCTTTCTTT

V gene: TRBV7-6
clone size: -
D gene: TRBD1
J gene: TRBJ1-5
CDR3 protein: CASSLAQGGNQPQHF
CDR3 DNA: TGTGCCAGCAGCTTAGCGCAGGGGGGCAATCAGCCCCAGCATTTT

V gene: TRBV20-1
clone size: medium-sized
D gene: -
J gene: TRBJ2-1
CDR3 protein: CSARGTISYNEQFF
CDR3 DNA: TGCAGTGCTAGAGGGACTATCTCCTACAATGAGCAGTTCTTC

V gene: TRBV28
clone size: few
D gene: TRBD1
J gene: TRBJ1-5
CDR3 protein: CASKDAGTGLFQPQHF
CDR3 DNA: TGTGCCAGCAAGGACGCCGGGACAGGGCTGTTTCAGCCCCAGCATTTT

V gene: TRBV20-1
clone size: -
D gene: TRBD1
J gene: TRBJ1-5
CDR3 protein: CSARGSRGIGNQPQHF
CDR3 DNA: TGCAGTGCTAGGGGCTCCAGGGGGATTGGCAATCAGCCCCAGCATTTT

V gene: TRBV20-1
clone size: -
D gene: -
J gene: TRBJ2-1
CDR3 protein: CSARKGGINYNEQFF
CDR3 DNA: TGCAGTGCTAGAAAGGGCGGGATCAACTACAATGAGCAGTTCTTC

V gene: TRBV7-2
clone size: many
D gene: TRBD1
J gene: TRBJ2-1
CDR3 protein: CASTDRGYDNEQFF
CDR3 DNA: TGTGCCAGCACCGACAGGGGCTACGACAATGAGCAGTTCTTC

V gene: TRBV4-3
clone size: -
D gene: -
J gene: TRBJ2-2
CDR3 protein: CASSQTVGHTGELFF
CDR3 DNA: TGCGCCAGCAGCCAGACAGTGGGACACACCGGGGAGCTGTTTTTT

V gene: TRBV11-2
clone size: few
D gene: -
J gene: TRBJ2-1
CDR3 protein: CASSFTLSSYNEQFF
CDR3 DNA: TGTGCCAGCAGCTTTACTTTGAGCTCCTACAATGAGCAGTTCTTC

V gene: TRBV29-1
clone size: many
D gene: -
J gene: TRBJ2-7
CDR3 protein: CSVDSPLGGEQYF
CDR3 DNA: TGCAGCGTTGACTCCCCCCTGGGGGGCGAGCAGTACTTC

V gene: TRBV28
clone size: many
D gene: TRBD1
J gene: TRBJ2-5
CDR3 protein: CASSLRTGGETQYF
CDR3 DNA: TGTGCCAGCAGTTTAAGGACAGGGGGAGAGACCCAGTACTTC

V gene: TRBV6-2/TRBV6-3
clone size: once
D gene: TRBD2
J gene: TRBJ2-7
CDR3 protein: CASKDGGSSYEQYF
CDR3 DNA: TGTGCCAGCAAAGATGGCGGGAGCTCCTACGAGCAGTACTTC

V gene: TRBV28
clone size: few
D gene: -
J gene: TRBJ2-6
CDR3 protein: CASSLLGKSGANVLTF
CDR3 DNA: TGTGCCAGCAGTTTATTGGGGAAATCTGGGGCCAACGTCCTGACTTTC

V gene: TRBV4-2
clone size: many
D gene: -
J gene: TRBJ1-6
CDR3 protein: CASGAPGGYDSPLHF
CDR3 DNA: TGTGCCAGCGGGGCACCGGGGGGCTATGATTCACCCCTCCACTTT

V gene: TRBV12-3/TRBV12-4
clone size: few
D gene: -
J gene: TRBJ1-1
CDR3 protein: CASSPRRVAEAFF
CDR3 DNA: TGTGCCAGCAGTCCCCGTAGGGTAGCTGAAGCTTTCTTT